This TCR beta chain was obtained from a study of PD-L1 blockade in urothelial cancer. Study at large: Samples of blood were analyzed 3 weeks (second dose) and 6 weeks after treatment start. Median T cell yield per blood sample was 140,000 to 150,000 cells.

The CDR3 runs to 14 residues. The V and J ends lost 1 base and 1 base respectively, with 8 bases between them. CDR1 and CDR2 (germline): LGHNA, YSLEER. As to time point: pretreatment peripheral blood. Each PCR reaction had synthetic TCR analog templates spiked into it. The method was immunoSEQ multiplex PCR; TCRdb's version includes in-frame clones alone and lacks a portion of them. The sample records about 95,000 clones, roughly 90% being singletons. The sample here was PBMCs, taken around atezolizumab (anti-PD-L1) treatment. The TCR sequence derives from a man between 60 and 75 years old with urothelial cancer. V usage is TRBV4-3 and J usage is TRBJ2-7; no firm D call. In DNA, the CDR3 is TGCGCCAGCAGCCAAGTGCGGTTGTCCTACGAGCAGTACTTC. Protein sequence: CASSQVRLSYEQYF.